This TCR beta chain was captured by sequencing in a study of shared clonotypes between healthy human individuals. The V gene lost 5 bases and the J gene lost 6 bases, with 26 bases spanning the gap. Germline V gene sequence: CDR1 SQVTM, CDR2 ANQGSEA. CDR3 length: 16 amino acids. Repertoires were generated with immunoSEQ multiplex PCR, while TCRdb's copy carries only in-frame clones and drops some. The sample has some 120,000 clones, about 63% seen once. This clone was seen ten or more times. The chain uses TRBV29-1 and TRBJ2-7, with D perhaps being TRBD1 or TRBD2 (6 bases each). Sequencing was carried out using memory CD8+ T cells sorted from blood. Sample subset: CD45RO+ cells pooled with CCR7-negative TemRA cells. This receptor was identified in a woman aged 30 to 39 in good health. CDR3 sequence reads: CSVTTPEGWGQREQYF. DNA for the CDR3: TGCAGCGTTACTACCCCGGAGGGGTGGGGGCAACGCGAGCAGTACTTC.